This entry describes one TCR beta chain. An end of the junction does not agree with germline; a read error may underlie this. Profiling relied on immunoSEQ multiplex PCR, and the TCRdb table lists in-frame clones only, not all of them. The repertoire holds tens of thousands of clones, with 72% as singletons. This sample stems from a study of blood T cell repertoires in COVID-19. CDR3 length equals 12 residues. The germline V gene encodes CDR1 ENHRY and CDR2 SYGVKD. The chain employs TRBV10-3 and TRBJ2-7, with 7 nucleotides matching TRBD1. This TCR came from a boy between 2 and 10 years old with active or convalescent COVID-19. Input material: peripheral blood. In nucleotides, the CDR3 is TGTGCCATCAGGACGACCGGACAGGTTCATCTCTTC. Translating gives CAIRTTGQVHLF.